What follows is one TCR beta chain and its context. This clone has a handful of counts. Its specific antigen is unknown. Base qualities are missing; no much larger clone stands one base away. This sample is part of a study of T cell clones after liver transplantation (dated by TCRdb to about 2019). For the wider study: Samples were obtained from ITN030ST, a randomized trial in which withdrawal of immunosuppression was attempted within 2 years of liver transplantation. Donor-reactive T cell clones were identified using TCRbeta sequencing after a pre-transplant mixed lymphocyte reaction and were then followed in post-transplant blood. Third party-reactive TCRbeta sequences were also identified from pre-transplant MLRs to serve as an antigen-independent comparator for donor-reactive sequences. Of the eight recipients, a few were HCV-positive, while the remaining recipients had been transplanted for non-autoimmune, non-viral indications. No induction therapy was given to the subjects, and standard immunosuppression was administered until randomization at 12-24 months post-transplant. To count as tolerant, a recipient had to stay completely off immunosuppression for at least one year without liver enzymes climbing beyond twice the upper limit of normal. Blood samples were collected pre-transplant, pre-randomization before withdrawal, and post-randomization after either complete withdrawal or failed withdrawal. A cohort of 8 liver transplant recipients was studied, of whom 3 were classified as tolerant and 5 as non-tolerant.

Results and caveats for the whole study, not just this receptor: The conclusions were considered preliminary, being limited by small, heterogeneous patient numbers and non-standardized post-transplant time points. Once repertoire turnover was taken into account, donor-reactive detection showed a significant reduction for CD4 in 7 of 8 subjects and for CD8 in 8 of 8. A significant post-transplant decrease in circulating donor-reactive CD4 TCRbeta sequences was observed in most of the 8 subjects, irrespective of tolerance or HCV status. Because no allograft tissue specimens were available, donor-reactive T cells may have migrated into the graft instead of being deleted. Donor-reactive sequences declined more than third party-reactive ones, suggesting partial antigen-specific deletion unrelated to withdrawal success. Low numbers of available donor cells limited the measurable donor-reactive repertoire in two subjects.

The time point label of this sample denotes: pre-transplant. Unstimulated PBMCs, after thawing, were stained for CD3, CD4 and CD8 and then FACS-sorted into CD3+CD4+ and CD3+CD8+ populations. Randomization to immunosuppression withdrawal applied to every one of the 8 studied subjects. Genomic DNA was isolated with the Qiagen DNeasy Blood and Tissue Kit. Frozen genomic DNA underwent high-throughput TCRbeta CDR3 sequencing by immunoSEQ, including PCR amplification, mapping, bias correction and internal controls. In the original analysis: Productive rearrangements were retained, and unique TCRbeta sequences were defined by the CDR3 nucleotide sequence together with the V and J gene. For a sequence to be called donor-reactive, it needed a frequency of at least 0.01% and at least 5-fold expansion in CFSE-low cells compared with unstimulated pre-transplant cells. To ensure at least 90% detection power, minimum frequency thresholds were set for each subject based on that subject's lowest-template unstimulated sample. Repertoire turnover was measured by Jensen-Shannon divergence between the top 1000 TCRbeta sequences post- and pre-transplant. Changes in detection of donor-reactive sequences were tested with two-sided Fisher's exact tests. In its TCRdb copy, this immuneACCESS table keeps in-frame sequences only and misses some clones. Where compared with another copy, unresolved V genes explain less than half of these, and the others have no known cause. V, J and clone size derive from that table, while D and trimming were established from the DNA sequence. Across this sample there are approximately 100,000 clones, with roughly 80% seen only once. Over 0.75% of the sample goes to the ten largest clones.

The CDR3 has 17 amino acids, counting the end cysteine and phenylalanine. The kept DNA is CDR3 alone, 51 bases in frame from the first base. CDR1 and CDR2 are read off the germline V gene (reference sequence) as LNHDA and SQIVND. V is pared back by 5 bases and J by 0 bases, with 17 bases lying between the germline termini. The source of this sequence is a human donor who received a liver transplant. This sample comprised CD4+ T cells from blood, obtained before liver transplant. The chain is made from TRBV19 and TRBJ1-3, with an unclear D gene assignment. In nucleotide form, the sequence is TGTGCCAGTAGTGTCTCCCCCAGTTCTTCCTCTGGAAACACCATATATTTT. This yields the protein CASSVSPSSSSGNTIYF.